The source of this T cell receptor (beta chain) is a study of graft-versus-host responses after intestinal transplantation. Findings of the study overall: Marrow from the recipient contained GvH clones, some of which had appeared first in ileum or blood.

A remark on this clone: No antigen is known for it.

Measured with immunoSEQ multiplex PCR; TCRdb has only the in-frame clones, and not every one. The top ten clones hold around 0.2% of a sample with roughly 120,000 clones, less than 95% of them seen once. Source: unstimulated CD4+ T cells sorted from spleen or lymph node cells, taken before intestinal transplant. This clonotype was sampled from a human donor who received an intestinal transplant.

The CDR3 DNA sequence: TGTGCCAGCTCACCAATAGTGGGCACAGATACGCAGTATTTT. Protein product: CASSPIVGTDTQYF. The V call is TRBV18, the J call TRBJ2-3, with unresolved D. The CDR3 length is 14 residues. V lost 2 bases to trimming and J lost 1 base, with 7 bases between them. The germline CDR1 and CDR2 sequences are KGHSH and LQKENI.